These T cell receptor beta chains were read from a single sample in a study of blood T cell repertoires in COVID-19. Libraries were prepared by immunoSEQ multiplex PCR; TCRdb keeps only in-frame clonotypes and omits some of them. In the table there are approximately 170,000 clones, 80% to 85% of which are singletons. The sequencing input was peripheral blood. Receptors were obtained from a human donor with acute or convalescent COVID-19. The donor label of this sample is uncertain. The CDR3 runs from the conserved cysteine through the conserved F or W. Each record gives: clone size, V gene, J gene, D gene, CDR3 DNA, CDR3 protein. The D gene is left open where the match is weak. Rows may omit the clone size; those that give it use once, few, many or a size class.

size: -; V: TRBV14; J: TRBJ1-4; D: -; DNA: TGTGCCAGCAGCCAGCCGGGGGAAACTAATGAAAAACTGTTTTTT; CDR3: CASSQPGETNEKLFF
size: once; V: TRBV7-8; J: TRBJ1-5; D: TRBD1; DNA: TGTGCCAGCAGCTTAAAGGGACAGAAGTGGGGACGGGATCAGCCCCAGCATTTT; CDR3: CASSLKGQKWGRDQPQHF
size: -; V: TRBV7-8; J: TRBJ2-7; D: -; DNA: TGTGCCAGCAGCTTAGATACACAGTACGAGCAGTACTTC; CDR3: CASSLDTQYEQYF
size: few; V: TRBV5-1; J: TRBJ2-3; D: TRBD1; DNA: TGCGCCAGCAGCTTGGAGGGACAGGGGGTTGATACGCAGTATTTT; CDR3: CASSLEGQGVDTQYF
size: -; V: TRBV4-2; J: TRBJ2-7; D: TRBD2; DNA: TGTGCCAGCAGCCAAGGGGGACTAGCGCACTCCTACGAGCAGTACTTC; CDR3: CASSQGGLAHSYEQYF
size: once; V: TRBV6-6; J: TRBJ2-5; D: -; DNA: TGTGCCAGCAGTTACCCGACAGAGACCCAAGAGACCCAGTACTTC; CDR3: CASSYPTETQETQYF
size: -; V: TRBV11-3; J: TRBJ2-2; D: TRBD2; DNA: TGTGCCAGCAGCTTAGGAACTAGCGGAACCGGGGAGCTGTTTTTT; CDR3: CASSLGTSGTGELFF
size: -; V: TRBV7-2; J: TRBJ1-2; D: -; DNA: TGTGCCAGCAGCTTAGAGAGGAACTATGGCTACACCTTC; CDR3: CASSLERNYGYTF
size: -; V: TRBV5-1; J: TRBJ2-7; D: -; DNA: TGCGCCAGCAGTTCAGGGGTTCTTCCCTACGAGCAGTACTTC; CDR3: CASSSGVLPYEQYF
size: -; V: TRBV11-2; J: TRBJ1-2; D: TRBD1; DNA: TGTGCCAGCAGGGTACAGGGGGTGTATGGCTACACCTTC; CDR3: CASRVQGVYGYTF
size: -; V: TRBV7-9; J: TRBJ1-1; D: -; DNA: TGTGCCAGCGCCCAAGGAGGCCGTGGCTCTTTCTTT; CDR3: CASAQGGRGSFF
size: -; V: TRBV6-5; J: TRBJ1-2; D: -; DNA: TGTGCCAGCAGACAGGTCGGCTATGGCTACACCTTC; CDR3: CASRQVGYGYTF
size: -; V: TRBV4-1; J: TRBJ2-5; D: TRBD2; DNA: TGCGCCAGCAGCCAAGACTGGGGGACTAGCGGTAGCCAAGAGACCCAGTACTTC; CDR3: CASSQDWGTSGSQETQYF
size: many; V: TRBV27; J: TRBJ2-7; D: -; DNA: TGTGCCAGCCAAGGCCAGGACTCCTACGAGCAGTACTTC; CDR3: CASQGQDSYEQYF
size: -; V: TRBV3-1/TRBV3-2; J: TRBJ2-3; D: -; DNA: TGTGCCAGCAGCCATGGGCCTAGCACAGATACGCAGTATTTT; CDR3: CASSHGPSTDTQYF
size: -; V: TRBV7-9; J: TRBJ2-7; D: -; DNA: TGTGCCAGCAGCTGGTCGAGGGAAAACGAGCAGTACTTC; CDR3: CASSWSRENEQYF
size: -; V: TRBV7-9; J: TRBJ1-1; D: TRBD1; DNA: TGTGCCAGCAGCTTAGCGGGACAGGCTGCAGCTTTCTTT; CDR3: CASSLAGQAAAFF
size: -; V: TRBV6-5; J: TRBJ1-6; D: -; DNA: TGTGCCAGCAGTTACTCACGACAGAATAATTCACCCCTCCACTTT; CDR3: CASSYSRQNNSPLHF
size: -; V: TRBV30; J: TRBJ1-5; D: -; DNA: TGTGCCTGGAGTTATTCCAGGGTAGGGCAGCCCCAGCATTTT; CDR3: CAWSYSRVGQPQHF
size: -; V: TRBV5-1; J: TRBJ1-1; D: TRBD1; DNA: TGCGCCAGCAGCTTTGCAGGGGGGAACACTGAAGCTTTCTTT; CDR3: CASSFAGGNTEAFF
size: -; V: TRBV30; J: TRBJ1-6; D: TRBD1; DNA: TGTGCCTGGAGTGTACGGCAGGGGGCTTATAATTCACCCCTCCACTTT; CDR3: CAWSVRQGAYNSPLHF
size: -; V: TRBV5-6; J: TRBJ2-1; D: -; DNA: TGTGCCAGCAGCTTGGAGACTAGGACCTACAATGAGCAGTTCTTC; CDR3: CASSLETRTYNEQFF
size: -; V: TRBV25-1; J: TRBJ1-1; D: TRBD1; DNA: TGTGCCAGCAGGACAGGGGAGGGTCTACCCAACACTGAAGCTTTCTTT; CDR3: CASRTGEGLPNTEAFF
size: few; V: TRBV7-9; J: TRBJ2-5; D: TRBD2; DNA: TGTGCCAGCAGCTTAACAGCGGGAGGGCCAAAGACCCAGTACTTC; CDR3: CASSLTAGGPKTQYF
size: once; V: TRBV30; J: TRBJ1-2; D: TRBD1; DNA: TGTGCCTGGAAAAATGGACAGGGTGGGCGCTATGGCTACACCTTC; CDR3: CAWKNGQGGRYGYTF
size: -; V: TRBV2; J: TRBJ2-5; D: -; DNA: TGTGCCACCACCGTGGGGAGGCAAGAGACCCAGTACTTC; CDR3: CATTVGRQETQYF
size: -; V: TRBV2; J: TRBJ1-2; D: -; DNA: TGTGCCAGCAGCATCGCCTCTAGTGGCTACACCTTC; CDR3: CASSIASSGYTF
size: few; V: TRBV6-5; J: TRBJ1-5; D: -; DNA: TGTGCCAGCAGCCTCGACAGAAACGGCAATCAGCCCCAGCATTTT; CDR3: CASSLDRNGNQPQHF
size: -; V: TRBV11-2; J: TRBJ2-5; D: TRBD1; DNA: TGTGCCAGCAGCTTTAATACAGGGGACCAAGAGACCCAGTACTTC; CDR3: CASSFNTGDQETQYF
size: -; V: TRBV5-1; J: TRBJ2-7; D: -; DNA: TGCGCCAGCAGCGACCGGGCCCCAGGGCGTACCTACGAGCAGTACTTC; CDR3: CASSDRAPGRTYEQYF
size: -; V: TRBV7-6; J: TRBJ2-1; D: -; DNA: TGTGCCAGCAGCTTAGGGGGCGGTACCTACAATGAGCAGTTCTTC; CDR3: CASSLGGGTYNEQFF
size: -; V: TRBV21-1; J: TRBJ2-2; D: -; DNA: TGTGCCAGCAGCAAAGCGCTATGGGGGCGCGGATTCACCGGGGAGCTGTTTTTT; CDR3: CASSKALWGRGFTGELFF
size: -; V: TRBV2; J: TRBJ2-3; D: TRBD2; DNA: TGTGCCAGCAGTGACGCTAGCGGGGGAAGGGGTCCGCAGTATTTT; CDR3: CASSDASGGRGPQYF
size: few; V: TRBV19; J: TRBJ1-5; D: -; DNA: TGTGCCAGTAGTGTGGAGAGGGCCCGCTCGGTACGGCATTTT; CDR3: CASSVERARSVRHF
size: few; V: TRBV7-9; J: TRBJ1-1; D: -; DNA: TGTGCCAGCAGCTTAGCCCGAGAAACTGAAGCTTTCTTT; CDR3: CASSLARETEAFF
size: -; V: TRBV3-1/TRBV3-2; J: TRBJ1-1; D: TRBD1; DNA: TGTGCCAGCAGTGGGACGGGACAGGGCCGTAAAGCTTTCTTT; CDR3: CASSGTGQGRKAFF
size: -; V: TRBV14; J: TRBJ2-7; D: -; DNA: TGTGCCAGCAGCCTTTACTTATCCTACGAGCAGTACTTC; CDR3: CASSLYLSYEQYF
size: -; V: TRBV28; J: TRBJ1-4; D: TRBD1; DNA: TGTGCCAGCAGTTCGACAGGGGTTGAAAAACTGTTTTTT; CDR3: CASSSTGVEKLFF
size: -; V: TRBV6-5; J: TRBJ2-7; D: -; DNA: TGTGCCAGCACCGCTACCAGGGAAAGGCTCGACGAGCAGTACTTC; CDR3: CASTATRERLDEQYF
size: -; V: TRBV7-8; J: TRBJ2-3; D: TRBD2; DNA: TGTGCCAGCAGCTTCCCCGGGACTAGCGGGGGGGCCCGAGATACGCAGTATTTT; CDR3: CASSFPGTSGGARDTQYF
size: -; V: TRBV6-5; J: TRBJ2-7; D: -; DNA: TGTGCCAGCTATCCCGGGACACAGAGGTACGAGCAGTATTTC; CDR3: CASYPGTQRYEQYF
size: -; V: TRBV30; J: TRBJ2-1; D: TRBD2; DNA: TGTGCCTGGGCGCTTACACTAGCGGGAGCCTACTCTGAGCAGTTCTTC; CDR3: CAWALTLAGAYSEQFF
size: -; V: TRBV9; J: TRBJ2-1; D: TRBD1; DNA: TGTGCCAGCAGCACCCCCGGACAGGGGAGGGGTGAGCAGTTCTTC; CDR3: CASSTPGQGRGEQFF
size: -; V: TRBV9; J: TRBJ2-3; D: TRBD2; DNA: TGTGCCAGCAGCGTAGAACCCGGACTAGCGGGGTCTAGCACAGATACGCAGTATTTT; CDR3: CASSVEPGLAGSSTDTQYF
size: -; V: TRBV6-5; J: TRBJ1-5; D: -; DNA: TGTGCCAGCCGGGACACCACGGACAATCAGCCCCAGCATTTT; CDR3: CASRDTTDNQPQHF
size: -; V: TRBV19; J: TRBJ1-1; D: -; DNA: TGTGCCAGTAGTACCAGCGGGGGGGTAAACACTGAAGCTTTCTTT; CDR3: CASSTSGGVNTEAFF
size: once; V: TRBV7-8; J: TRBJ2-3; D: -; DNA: TGTGCCAGCAGCTCGTCCGCGAGCACAGATACGCAGTATTTT; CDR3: CASSSSASTDTQYF
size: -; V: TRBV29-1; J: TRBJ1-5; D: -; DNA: TGCAGCGTTGGACTCTCAGGGGCTAGCAATCAGCCCCAGCATTTT; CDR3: CSVGLSGASNQPQHF
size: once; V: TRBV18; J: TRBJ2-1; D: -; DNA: TGTGCCAGCTCACCACTCGCGGAGAGGAGCGAGTTCTTC; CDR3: CASSPLAERSEFF
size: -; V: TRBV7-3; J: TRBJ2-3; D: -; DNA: TGTGCCACCTCTGCCGGGGGAGCTAGCACAGATACGCAGTATTTT; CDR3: CATSAGGASTDTQYF